This T cell receptor beta chain is drawn from a study of shared clonotypes between healthy human individuals. General observations from the study: Non-shared clonotypes displayed generation probabilities falling below those of clonotypes present in all four donors.

Sequencing used immunoSEQ multiplex PCR; TCRdb keeps in-frame clones, though not all of them. In the table there are fewer than 850,000 clones, 90% of which are singletons. A remark on this clone: Its antigen is unknown.

V was clipped by 5 bases and J by 0 bases; unmatched bases: 4. The CDR3 is 16 amino acids. Per the germline V gene, CDR1 is MRHNA and CDR2 is SNTAGT. The TCR was taken from a man between 18 and 35 years old in good health. Some clones in this sample may be carry-over from other donors' samples. The chain links TRBV6-4 to TRBJ1-6, with TRBD1 matching 7 bases. Sequenced input: memory CD8+ T cells from PBMCs. The subset denotes: CD45RO+ cells pooled with CCR7-negative TemRA cells. This chain's CDR3 is CASSSRGDSYNSPLHF. CDR3 in DNA: TGTGCCAGCAGTTCCAGGGGGGACTCCTATAATTCACCCCTCCACTTT.